A selection of T cell receptor beta chains follows, all from one sample in a study of cytomegalovirus exposure and HLA in healthy donors. Clones were sequenced by immunoSEQ multiplex PCR, and TCRdb holds only the in-frame ones, with some missing. The repertoire has about 140,000 clones, about 91% of them found once; the top ten carry approximately 8%. Specimen: PBMCs. These receptors all stem from a woman aged 18-29 years in good health and CMV-seropositive. CDR3s include the opening cysteine and the closing phenylalanine or tryptophan. The D gene is left open where the match is weak. Size is stated for part of the rows, as once, few or many counts, or as a class when the clone is expanded.

j_call v_call d_call clone_size cdr3_aa cdr3_nt
TRBJ1-5 TRBV6-4 . once CARKTENNQPQHF TGTGCCAGGAAGACAGAGAACAATCAGCCCCAGCATTTT
TRBJ1-1 TRBV29-1 . once CSVGPGENTEAFF TGCAGCGTCGGCCCCGGGGAGAACACTGAAGCTTTCTTT
TRBJ2-7 TRBV5-1 TRBD1 . CASSRQGQESYEQYF TGCGCCAGCAGCCGGCAGGGACAGGAATCCTACGAGCAGTACTTC
TRBJ1-1 TRBV7-9 . . CASSLYTMNTEAFF TGTGCCAGCAGCTTGTACACCATGAACACTGAAGCTTTCTTT
TRBJ2-3 TRBV5-6 . . CASSLLPLTDTQYF TGTGCCAGCAGCTTGCTACCTCTCACAGATACGCAGTATTTT
TRBJ2-1 TRBV28 . . CASSSHNEQFF TGTGCCAGCAGCTCCCACAATGAGCAGTTCTTC
TRBJ2-1 TRBV19 TRBD1 . CASRKDRSSYNEQFF TGTGCCAGTAGAAAGGACAGGAGCTCCTACAATGAGCAGTTCTTC
TRBJ2-1 TRBV9 TRBD2 . CASSGVAGFGNEQFF TGTGCCAGCAGCGGAGTAGCGGGATTTGGGAATGAGCAGTTCTTC
TRBJ2-7 TRBV28 TRBD2 . CASSSAYGGSPYEQYF TGTGCCAGCAGTTCCGCCTACGGCGGGAGCCCCTACGAGCAGTACTTC
TRBJ1-5 TRBV28 . . CASSLRGSRINQPQHF TGTGCCAGCAGTTTACGGGGATCGCGTATCAATCAGCCCCAGCATTTT
TRBJ2-7 TRBV10-2 TRBD1 few CASRRGQGVYEQYF TGCGCCAGCAGGCGGGGACAGGGGGTCTACGAGCAGTACTTC
TRBJ2-1 TRBV5-6 TRBD1 . CASSEGQGGWDEQFF TGTGCCAGCAGCGAGGGACAGGGAGGTTGGGATGAGCAGTTCTTC
TRBJ2-3 TRBV7-2 . . CASSLSIGWAGAGDTQYF TGTGCCAGCAGCTTAAGCATAGGCTGGGCGGGGGCTGGGGATACGCAGTATTTT
TRBJ2-7 TRBV30 TRBD1 . CAWDRGPYEQYF TGTGCCTGGGACAGGGGCCCCTACGAGCAGTACTTC
TRBJ2-3 TRBV6-6 TRBD2 once CASVRGGSGTDTQYF TGTGCCAGCGTCCGGGGGGGGAGTGGCACAGATACGCAGTATTTT
TRBJ1-6 TRBV4-3 . once CASSQDLAGYYNSPLHF TGCGCCAGCAGCCAAGATTTAGCAGGGTACTATAATTCACCCCTCCACTTT
TRBJ2-5 TRBV28 . . CASTLRGLRQETQYF TGTGCCAGCACCCTCCGGGGACTGCGACAAGAGACCCAGTACTTC
TRBJ2-7 TRBV7-9 . . CASSLGHAGFTYEQYF TGTGCCAGCAGCTTGGGTCATGCAGGGTTTACCTACGAGCAGTACTTC
TRBJ2-3 TRBV7-3 . . CASSEIHRGKRGTDTQYF TGTGCCAGCAGCGAAATTCACCGGGGAAAGAGGGGCACAGATACGCAGTATTTT
TRBJ1-6 TRBV7-9 TRBD1 . CASRPTGNNSPLHF TGTGCCAGCAGGCCGACAGGGAATAATTCACCCCTCCACTTT
TRBJ2-7 TRBV30 TRBD2 . CAWSEASGLESYEQYF TGTGCCTGGAGTGAGGCTAGCGGGTTAGAGTCGTACGAGCAGTACTTC
TRBJ2-7 TRBV28 TRBD1 . CASSSSGQGSYEQYF TGTGCCAGCAGTTCGTCGGGACAGGGAAGCTACGAGCAGTACTTC
TRBJ2-7 TRBV9 TRBD1 . CASSSRDSGAYEQYF TGTGCCAGCAGCTCCCGGGACAGCGGCGCCTACGAGCAGTACTTC
TRBJ1-1 TRBV5-6 . . CASSFVYNTEAFF TGTGCCAGCAGCTTCGTTTATAACACTGAAGCTTTCTTT
TRBJ1-2 TRBV28 . few CASSPLNYGYTF TGTGCCAGCAGTCCCCTTAACTATGGCTACACCTTC
TRBJ1-2 TRBV5-6 . few CASQGRGLGYTF TGTGCCAGCCAAGGCAGGGGTCTTGGCTACACCTTC
TRBJ1-2 TRBV12-2 . . CASRLTIQKYGYTF TGTGCAAGTCGCTTAACGATTCAGAAGTATGGCTACACCTTC
TRBJ2-7 TRBV2 . . CASTEEGEVPYEQYF TGTGCCAGCACCGAAGAGGGAGAGGTCCCCTACGAGCAGTACTTC
TRBJ2-5 TRBV5-1 TRBD2 . CASSPGRTSGGLETQYF TGCGCCAGCAGCCCTGGAAGGACTAGCGGGGGTCTGGAGACCCAGTACTTC
TRBJ2-5 TRBV7-6 TRBD2 . CASSLVAGVTGQETQYF TGTGCCAGCAGCTTAGTCGCGGGGGTCACGGGCCAAGAAACCCAGTACTTC
TRBJ1-1 TRBV7-8 . . CASRLRRGGTEAFF TGTGCCAGCAGACTTAGACGCGGGGGCACTGAAGCTTTCTTT
TRBJ2-1 TRBV7-7 . . CASSSTEQGGNEQFF TGTGCTAGCAGCAGCACCGAACAGGGTGGCAATGAGCAGTTCTTC
TRBJ1-1 TRBV10-3 TRBD1 . CATDRGEDTEAFF TGTGCCACAGACAGGGGAGAGGACACTGAAGCTTTCTTT
TRBJ2-2 TRBV4-2 TRBD2 . CASSQSGGDTGELFF TGTGCCAGCAGCCAAAGCGGGGGGGACACCGGGGAGCTGTTTTTT
TRBJ1-6 TRBV28 . . CASSLDQGGFNSPLHF TGTGCCAGCAGTTTAGATCAGGGAGGGTTTAATTCACCCCTCCACTTT
TRBJ2-5 TRBV5-8 TRBD2 . CASSLGLAAETQYF TGTGCCAGCAGCTTGGGACTAGCGGCTGAGACCCAGTACTTC
TRBJ2-1 TRBV11-3 . . CASSLGVAGERFF TGTGCCAGCAGCTTAGGGGTGGCCGGGGAGCGGTTCTTC
TRBJ1-6 TRBV25-1 . . CASSEGPDSPLHF TGTGCCAGCAGTGAAGGGCCCGACAGTCCCCTCCACTTT
TRBJ1-1 TRBV7-8 . . CASSPREGMNTEAFF TGTGCCAGCAGCCCCAGGGAGGGCATGAACACTGAAGCTTTCTTT
TRBJ1-5 TRBV19 TRBD1 . CASSGTVYSNQPQHF TGTGCCAGTAGCGGGACAGTTTATAGCAATCAGCCCCAGCATTTT
TRBJ1-5 TRBV5-4 TRBD1 . CASRQGAISNQPQHF TGTGCCAGCAGACAGGGGGCAATTAGCAATCAGCCCCAGCATTTT
TRBJ2-7 TRBV28 TRBD1 once CASSFYFWGQGAGQYF TGTGCCAGCAGTTTCTACTTTTGGGGACAGGGGGCCGGGCAGTACTTC
TRBJ1-1 TRBV2 . . CASRRGGDTEAFF TGTGCCAGCAGGCGGGGAGGGGACACTGAAGCTTTCTTT
TRBJ1-6 TRBV10-3 . . CAISGTVQDSPLHF TGTGCCATCAGTGGAACAGTTCAGGATTCACCCCTCCACTTT
TRBJ2-3 TRBV6-6 TRBD1 . CASSPTGQGTQYF TGTGCCAGCAGCCCGACAGGGCAGGGAACGCAGTATTTT
TRBJ1-6 TRBV30 . once CAWSVLYSPLHF TGTGCCTGGAGTGTACTATATTCACCCCTCCACTTT
TRBJ2-6 TRBV19 . . CAGSSGANVLTF TGTGCCGGGAGCTCTGGGGCCAACGTCCTGACTTTC
TRBJ2-2 TRBV2 TRBD2 . CASSVFGLGLAGGPSTGELFF TGTGCCAGCAGTGTGTTCGGCCTGGGACTAGCGGGAGGTCCTAGCACCGGGGAGCTGTTTTTT
TRBJ2-3 TRBV2 . . CASSEFASIGDTQYF TGTGCCAGCAGTGAATTTGCGTCTATCGGAGATACGCAGTATTTT
TRBJ2-3 TRBV7-8 . once CASTPRGITDTQYF TGTGCCAGCACCCCCAGGGGCATCACAGATACGCAGTATTTT